This T cell receptor (beta chain) appears in the sequencing data of a study of cytomegalovirus exposure and HLA in healthy donors. Germline V CDR1 and CDR2: SGHAT, FQNNGV. This CDR3 is 18 amino acids long. The J segment lost 9 bases and the V segment lost 4 bases, leaving 19 bases of the junction unmatched. Notes on this clone: Its antigen remains unknown.

Whole-study findings and limits: Reportedly, a later analysis found an Asian-associated ancestry cluster had fewer N-insertions than the approximately 670-donor mean.

The PCR ran on 60 Vbeta and 13 Jbeta primers. Profiled with immunoSEQ multiplex PCR; TCRdb holds only in-frame clones, not every one. The sample lists roughly 150,000 clones; under 85% were seen once. Sequenced input: PBMCs. The chain couples TRBV11-2 to TRBJ2-1, with 9 bases that match TRBD2. The sequence was obtained from a middle-aged man in good health and CMV-seropositive. DNA for the CDR3: TGTGCCAGCAGCTATCGATCCTTCATAGCGGGAGCAGGGGGTGAGCAGTTCTTC. It translates to CASSYRSFIAGAGGEQFF.